What follows are 13 T cell receptor beta chains derived from one specimen sequenced in a study of patients with pleural tuberculosis. TCRdb reanalysed the reads using MiXCR and keeps one entry per CDR3 protein. This sample has under 65,000 distinct CDR3 sequences; 7.3% occur once, and the top ten carry 15% to 20%. All receptors come from a human donor with pleural tuberculosis.

Many counts were recorded for this clonotype. This chain connects TRBV11-2 to TRBJ2-3; D remains ambiguous. The CDR3 contains 15 residues. Germline V CDR1 and CDR2: SGHAT, FQNNGV. Trimming stripped 0 bases from V and 1 base from J, with 8 bases between. The CDR3 bases are TGTGCCAGCAGCTTAGACCTCCTGGGCACAGATACGCAGTATTTT. Translated, it gives CASSLDLLGTDTQYF.

This clonotype was recorded many times. The chain links TRBV27 to TRBJ1-1; D not certain. Germline CDR1 is MNHEY and CDR2 is SMNVEV (reference sequence). The CDR3 has 13 residues. Trimming stripped 3 bases from V and 2 bases from J, with 7 bases between. The CDR3 spells CASSLKGNTEAFF. The CDR3 DNA sequence: TGTGCCAGCAGTTTGAAGGGAAACACTGAAGCTTTCTTT.

This clonotype was recorded many times. The chain joins TRBV19 to TRBJ2-2; 7 bases map to TRBD2. Germline values: CDR1 LNHDA, CDR2 SQIVND (reference sequence). The CDR3 is 16 amino acids. With V trimmed by 4 bases and J by 1 base, 6 bases remained unmatched. The CDR3 loop reads CASSRKTGGNTGELFF. CDR3 DNA: TGTGCCAGTAGTAGAAAAACGGGAGGGAACACCGGGGAGCTGTTTTTT.

The table lists this clonotype with many counts. The chain combines TRBV20-1 with TRBJ2-7, with D perhaps TRBD1 (6 bases). CDR3 length equals 15 residues. CDR1 is DFQATT and CDR2 is SNEGSKA in the germline V gene (reference sequence). The V gene lost 5 bases and the J gene lost 0 bases, with 17 bases spanning the gap. As DNA, the CDR3 is TGCAGTGCTCAGACCGGGACACGGAGCTCCTACGAGCAGTACTTC. It encodes CSAQTGTRSSYEQYF.

This clonotype occurred a few times. V gene TRBV7-3 combines with J gene TRBJ2-5; either TRBD1 or TRBD2 may supply D (5 bases each). Deletions cut 5 bases from V and 2 bases from J, with 9 bases between. Germline V gives CDR1 SGHTA, CDR2 FQGTGA. The CDR3 loop spans 13 amino acids. This CDR3 is CASSVGPQETQYF. CDR3 nucleotides: TGTGCCAGCAGCGTGGGACCTCAAGAGACCCAGTACTTC.

This clonotype was observed a handful of times. V gene TRBV12-3 or TRBV12-4 combines with J gene TRBJ2-7; tentative D call: TRBD2 (5 bases). The CDR3 covers 14 residues. V dropped 2 bases and J dropped 5 bases, with 13 bases sitting between them. CDR3 region: CASSLKSGFDEQYF. Written as DNA, the CDR3 is TGTGCCAGCAGTTTAAAGTCGGGATTTGACGAGCAGTACTTC.

Ten or more counts support this clonotype. J is TRBJ1-1 and V is TRBV10-3; the match to TRBD1 covers 8 bases. The CDR3 is made up of 15 amino acids. CDR1 and CDR2 from the germline V gene are ENHRY and SYGVKD. Losses at the gene ends were 4 bases for V and 2 bases for J; bases not matched to a gene: 6. The CDR3 DNA reads TGTGCCATCAGTGCCGGGACAGGAGAAAACACTGAAGCTTTCTTT. Translated, it gives CAISAGTGENTEAFF.

This clonotype was counted ten times or more. This chain connects TRBV2 to TRBJ1-4; D is undetermined. CDR3 length: 13 residues. Between the trimmed V and J ends, which lost 6 bases and 7 bases, there was a span of 12 bases. Germline-derived CDR1 and CDR2 are SNHLY and FYNNEI. CDR3: CASRLGSFEKLFF. Here the CDR3 DNA reads TGTGCCAGCAGGTTAGGGTCCTTTGAAAAACTGTTTTTT.

In its sample, this clonotype was seen many times. This rearrangement joins TRBV2 to TRBJ1-4, with 8 nucleotides matching TRBD1. V dropped 1 base and J dropped 6; count of bases not matched to a gene: 10. The CDR3 totals 17 residues. CDR1 is SNHLY and CDR2 is FYNNEI in the germline V gene. The CDR3 here is CASSEGTGYRLDEKLFF. The CDR3 region has the DNA TGTGCCAGCAGTGAAGGGACAGGGTACCGCCTAGATGAAAAACTGTTTTTT.

This clonotype was recorded at least ten times. V and J are TRBV27 and TRBJ2-1; tentatively, D is TRBD2 (6 bases). The CDR3 sequence is 15 residues long. The germline gives CDR1 MNHEY, CDR2 SMNVEV (reference sequence). Trimming pared 0 bases from V and 4 bases from J, leaving 10 bases between. The CDR3 bases are TGTGCCAGCAGTTTATCGATCGGGGGATACAATGAGCAGTTCTTC. It is translated as CASSLSIGGYNEQFF.

This clonotype was observed many times. The chain links TRBV28 to TRBJ1-6, with 9 bases identical to TRBD1. J gave up 8 bases and V 8 bases, and 4 bases lay outside the gene matches. The germline V gene encodes CDR1 MDHEN and CDR2 SYDVKM. The CDR3 runs 13 residues. The CDR3 coding sequence is TGTGCCAGCGGCCGGGACAGGGATTCACCCCTCCACTTT. This encodes CASGRDRDSPLHF.

This clonotype was found a few times. The chain has TRBV29-1 and TRBJ1-1; 7 nucleotides agree with TRBD1. Trimming removed 1 base from V and 4 bases from J; junction bases left unmatched: 3. CDR1 and CDR2 from the germline V gene are SQVTM and ANQGSEA. The CDR3 runs 13 residues. In DNA, the CDR3 is TGCAGCGTTGAAGCCAACAGGGGCACTGAAGCTTTCTTT. Encoded protein: CSVEANRGTEAFF.

This clonotype was seen ten or more times. V gene TRBV6-2 or TRBV6-3 combines with J gene TRBJ2-7, with D maybe TRBD2 (6 bases). The germline V gene has CDR1 MNHEY and CDR2 SVGEGT. V lost 4 bases to trimming and J lost 5 bases, with 12 bases between them. The CDR3 sequence is 13 residues long. The CDR3 bases are TGTGCCAGCAGTTCGTGGGGCGGGAACGAGCAGTACGTC. Residues: CASSSWGGNEQYV.